This paragraph covers one T cell receptor (beta chain) sequence. CDR3 length: 17 amino acids. The V gene lost 5 bases and the J gene lost 1 base, with 21 bases spanning the gap. CDR1 and CDR2 (germline): MNHEY, SMNVEV (reference sequence). Sequencing used immunoSEQ multiplex PCR; TCRdb keeps in-frame clones, though not all of them. The sample carries about 150,000 clones, about 88% recorded once. The data stem from a study of cytomegalovirus exposure and HLA in healthy donors. About the study: It was reported in a later analysis that the same platform had been used for the roughly 130 validation repertoires as for the 550 to 750 first-cohort repertoires.

Sequencing was carried out using PBMCs. The clonotype was recovered from a woman under 30 in good health and CMV-seropositive. The genes are TRBV27 and TRBJ2-7; perhaps TRBD1 as D (6 bases). CDR3 sequence reads: CASSPGWGQGSSYEQYF. The CDR3 DNA sequence: TGTGCCAGCAGTCCCGGGTGGGGCCAGGGGAGTTCCTACGAGCAGTACTTC.